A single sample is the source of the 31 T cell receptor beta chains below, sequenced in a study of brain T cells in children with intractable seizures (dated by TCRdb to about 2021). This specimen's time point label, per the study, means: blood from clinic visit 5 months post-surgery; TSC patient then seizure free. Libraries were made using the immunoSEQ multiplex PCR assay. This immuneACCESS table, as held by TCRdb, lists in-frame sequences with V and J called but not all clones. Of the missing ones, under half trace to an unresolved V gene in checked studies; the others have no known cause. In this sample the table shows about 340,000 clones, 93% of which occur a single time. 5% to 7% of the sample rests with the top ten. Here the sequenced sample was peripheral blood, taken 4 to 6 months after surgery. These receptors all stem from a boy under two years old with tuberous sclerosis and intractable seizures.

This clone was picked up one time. CDR3 sequence: CASSQGTISYEQYF. In DNA form, the CDR3 reads TGTGCCAGCAGCCAAGGGACAATCTCCTACGAGCAGTACTTC. This rearrangement joins TRBV3-1 (or the pseudogene TRBV3-2) to TRBJ2-7; D is perhaps TRBD1 (5 bases). Germline V gene data show CDR1 as LGHDT and CDR2 as YNNKEL (reference sequence). The CDR3 runs 14 residues. V lost 1 base to trimming and J lost 0 bases, with 7 bases between them.

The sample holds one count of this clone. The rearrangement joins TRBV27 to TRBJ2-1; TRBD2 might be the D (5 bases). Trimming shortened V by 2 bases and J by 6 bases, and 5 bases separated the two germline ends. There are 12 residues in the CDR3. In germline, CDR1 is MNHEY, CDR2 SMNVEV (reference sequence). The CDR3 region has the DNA TGTGCCAGCAGTTTAGGGAGCAATGAGCAGTTCTTC. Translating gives CASSLGSNEQFF.

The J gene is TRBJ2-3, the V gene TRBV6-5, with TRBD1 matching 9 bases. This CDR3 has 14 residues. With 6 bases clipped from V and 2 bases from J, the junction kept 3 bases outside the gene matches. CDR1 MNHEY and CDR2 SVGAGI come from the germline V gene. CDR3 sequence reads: CASRGQGSTDTQYF. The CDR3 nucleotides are TGTGCCAGCAGAGGACAGGGGTCCACAGATACGCAGTATTTT.

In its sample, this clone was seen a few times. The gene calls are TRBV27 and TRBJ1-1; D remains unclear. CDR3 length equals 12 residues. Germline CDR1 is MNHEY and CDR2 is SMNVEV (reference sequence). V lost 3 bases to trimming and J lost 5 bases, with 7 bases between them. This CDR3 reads CASSFVGTEAFF. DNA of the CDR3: TGTGCCAGCAGTTTCGTTGGGACTGAAGCTTTCTTT.

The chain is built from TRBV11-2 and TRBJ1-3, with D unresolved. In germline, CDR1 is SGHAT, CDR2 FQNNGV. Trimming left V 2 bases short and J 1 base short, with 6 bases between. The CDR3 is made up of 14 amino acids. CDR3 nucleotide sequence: TGTGCCAGCAGCTTACAGGAATCTGGAAACACCATATATTTT. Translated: CASSLQESGNTIYF. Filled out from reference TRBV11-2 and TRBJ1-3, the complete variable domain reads EAGVAQSPRYKIIEKRQSVAFWCNPISGHATLYWYQQILGQGPKLLIQFQNNGVVDDSQLPKDRFSAERLKGVDSTLKIQPAKLEDSAVYLCASSLQESGNTIYFGEGSWLTVV.

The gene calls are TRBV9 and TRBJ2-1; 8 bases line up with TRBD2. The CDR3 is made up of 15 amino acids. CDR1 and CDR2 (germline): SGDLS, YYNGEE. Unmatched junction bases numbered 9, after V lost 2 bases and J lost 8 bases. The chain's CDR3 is CASSVSGLGTYEQFF. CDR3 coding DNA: TGTGCCAGCAGCGTTTCGGGACTAGGAACTTATGAGCAGTTCTTC. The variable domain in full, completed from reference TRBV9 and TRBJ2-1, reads DSGVTQTPKHLITATGQRVTLRCSPRSGDLSVYWYQQSLDQGLQFLIQYYNGEERAKGNILERFSAQQFPDLHSELNLSSLELGDSALYFCASSVSGLGTYEQFFGPGTRLTVL.

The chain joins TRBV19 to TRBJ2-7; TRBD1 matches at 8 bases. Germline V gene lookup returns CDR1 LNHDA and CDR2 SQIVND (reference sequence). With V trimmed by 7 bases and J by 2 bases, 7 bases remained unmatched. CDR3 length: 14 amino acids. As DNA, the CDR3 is TGTGCCAGTAACGGACAGGGACCCGCCTACGAGCAGTACTTC. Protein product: CASNGQGPAYEQYF.

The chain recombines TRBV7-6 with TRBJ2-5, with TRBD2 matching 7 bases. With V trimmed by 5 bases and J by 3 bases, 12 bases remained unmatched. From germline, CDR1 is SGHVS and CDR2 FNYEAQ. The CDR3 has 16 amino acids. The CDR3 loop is CASSPRRTRVEETQYF. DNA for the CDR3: TGTGCCAGCAGCCCCCGAAGGACTAGGGTGGAAGAGACCCAGTACTTC.

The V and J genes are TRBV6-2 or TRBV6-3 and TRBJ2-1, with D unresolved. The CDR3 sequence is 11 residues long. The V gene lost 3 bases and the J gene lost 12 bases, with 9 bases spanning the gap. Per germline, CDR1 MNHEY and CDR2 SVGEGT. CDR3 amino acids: CASSYGYLQFF. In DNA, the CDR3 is TGTGCCAGCAGTTATGGGTACCTGCAGTTCTTC.

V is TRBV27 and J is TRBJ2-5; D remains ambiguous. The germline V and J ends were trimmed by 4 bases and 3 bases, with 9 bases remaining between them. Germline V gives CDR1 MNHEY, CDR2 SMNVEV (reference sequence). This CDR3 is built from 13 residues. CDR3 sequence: CASSSGLEETQYF. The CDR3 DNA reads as TGTGCCAGCAGTTCCGGGCTTGAAGAGACCCAGTACTTC.

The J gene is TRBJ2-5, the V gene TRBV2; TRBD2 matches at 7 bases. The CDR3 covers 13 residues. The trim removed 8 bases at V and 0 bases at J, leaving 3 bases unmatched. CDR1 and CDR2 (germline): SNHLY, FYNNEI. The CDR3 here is CASPLADQETQYF. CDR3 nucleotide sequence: TGTGCCAGCCCCCTAGCGGACCAAGAGACCCAGTACTTC.

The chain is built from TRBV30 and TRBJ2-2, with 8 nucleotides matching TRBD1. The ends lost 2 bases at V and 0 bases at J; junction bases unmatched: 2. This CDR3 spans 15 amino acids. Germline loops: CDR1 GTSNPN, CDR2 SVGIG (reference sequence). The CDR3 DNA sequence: TGTGCCTGGAGTCCAGGGGGCCCGAACACCGGGGAGCTGTTTTTT. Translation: CAWSPGGPNTGELFF.

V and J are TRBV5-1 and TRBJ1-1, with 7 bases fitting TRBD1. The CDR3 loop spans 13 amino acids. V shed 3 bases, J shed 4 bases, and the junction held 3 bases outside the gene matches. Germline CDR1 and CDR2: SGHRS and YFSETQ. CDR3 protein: CASSSPGGTEAFF. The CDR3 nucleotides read TGCGCCAGCAGCTCGCCAGGGGGCACTGAAGCTTTCTTT.

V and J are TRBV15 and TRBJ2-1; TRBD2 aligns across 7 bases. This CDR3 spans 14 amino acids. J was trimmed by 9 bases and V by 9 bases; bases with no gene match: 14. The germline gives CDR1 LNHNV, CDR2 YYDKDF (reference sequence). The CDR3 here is CATTQTGGWREQFF. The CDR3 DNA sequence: TGTGCCACGACTCAAACGGGAGGATGGCGTGAGCAGTTCTTC.

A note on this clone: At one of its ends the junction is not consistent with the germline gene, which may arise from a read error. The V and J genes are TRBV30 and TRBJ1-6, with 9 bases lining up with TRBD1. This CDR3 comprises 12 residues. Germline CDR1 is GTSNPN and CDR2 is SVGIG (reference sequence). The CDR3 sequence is CAWTGENSPLHF. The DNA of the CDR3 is TGTGCGTGGACAGGGGAGAATTCACCCCTCCACTTT. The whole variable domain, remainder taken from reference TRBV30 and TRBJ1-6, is SQTIHQWPATLVQPVGSPLSLECTVEGTSNPNLYWYRQAAGRGLQLLFYSVGIGQISSEVPQNLSASRPQDRQFILSSKKLLLSDSGFYLCAWTGENSPLHFGNGTRLTVT.

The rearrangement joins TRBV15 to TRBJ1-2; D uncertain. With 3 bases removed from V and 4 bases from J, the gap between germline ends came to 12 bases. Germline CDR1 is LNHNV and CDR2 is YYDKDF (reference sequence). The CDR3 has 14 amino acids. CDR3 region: CATSSDGRAYGYTF. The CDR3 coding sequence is TGTGCCACCAGCAGTGATGGACGGGCCTATGGCTACACCTTC.

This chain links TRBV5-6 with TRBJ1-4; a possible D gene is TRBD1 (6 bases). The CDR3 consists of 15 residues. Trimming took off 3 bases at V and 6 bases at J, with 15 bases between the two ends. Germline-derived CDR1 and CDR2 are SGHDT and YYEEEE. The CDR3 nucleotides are TGTGCCAGCAGCTACGAGAGGGGGGAGCATGAAAAACTGTTTTTT. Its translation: CASSYERGEHEKLFF.

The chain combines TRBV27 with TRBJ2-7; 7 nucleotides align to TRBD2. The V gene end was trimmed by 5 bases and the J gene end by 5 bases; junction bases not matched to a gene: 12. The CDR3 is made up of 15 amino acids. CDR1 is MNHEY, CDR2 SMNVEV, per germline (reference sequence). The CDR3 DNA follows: TGTGCCAGCAGTCGAGCGGGACCCCTGAAGCACGAGCAGTACTTC. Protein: CASSRAGPLKHEQYF.

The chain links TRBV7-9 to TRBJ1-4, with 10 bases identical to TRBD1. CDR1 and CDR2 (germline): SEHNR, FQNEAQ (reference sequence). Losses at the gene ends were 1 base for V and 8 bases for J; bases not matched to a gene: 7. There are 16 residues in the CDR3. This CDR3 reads CASSLDPGQGREKLFF. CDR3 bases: TGTGCCAGCAGCTTAGATCCGGGACAGGGGAGAGAAAAACTGTTTTTT.

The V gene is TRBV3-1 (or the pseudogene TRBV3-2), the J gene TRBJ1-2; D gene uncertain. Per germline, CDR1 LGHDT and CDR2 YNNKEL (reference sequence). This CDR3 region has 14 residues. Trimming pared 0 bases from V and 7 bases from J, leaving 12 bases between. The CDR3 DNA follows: TGTGCCAGCAGCCAAGATATGGCCACCCCTGGCTACACCTTC. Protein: CASSQDMATPGYTF.

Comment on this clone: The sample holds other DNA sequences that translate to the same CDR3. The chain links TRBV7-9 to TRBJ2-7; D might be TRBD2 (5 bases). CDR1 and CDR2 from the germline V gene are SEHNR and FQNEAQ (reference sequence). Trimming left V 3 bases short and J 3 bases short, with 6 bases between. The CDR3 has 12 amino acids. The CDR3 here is CASSFSGYEQYF. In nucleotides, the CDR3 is TGTGCCAGCAGCTTCAGCGGCTACGAGCAGTACTTC.

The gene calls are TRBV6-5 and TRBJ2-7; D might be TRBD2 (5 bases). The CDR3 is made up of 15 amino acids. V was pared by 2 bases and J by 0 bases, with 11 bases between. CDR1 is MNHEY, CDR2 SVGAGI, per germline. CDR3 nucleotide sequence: TGTGCCAGCAGTTACGGACTTTCGAGCTCCTACGAGCAGTACTTC. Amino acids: CASSYGLSSSYEQYF.

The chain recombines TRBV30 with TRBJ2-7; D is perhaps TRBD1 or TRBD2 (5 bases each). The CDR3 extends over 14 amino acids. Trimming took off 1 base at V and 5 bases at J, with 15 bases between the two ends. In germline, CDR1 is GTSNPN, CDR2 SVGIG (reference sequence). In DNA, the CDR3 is TGTGCCTGGAGTGAACTTGCAGGGAGCGACGAGCAGTACTTC. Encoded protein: CAWSELAGSDEQYF.

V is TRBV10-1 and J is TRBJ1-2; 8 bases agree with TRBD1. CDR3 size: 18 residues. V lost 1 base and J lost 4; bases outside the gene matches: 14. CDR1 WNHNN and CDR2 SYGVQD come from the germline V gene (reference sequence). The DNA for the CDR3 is TGCGCCAGCAGTGAGTGGGTCAGGGGGCGCTTAGACGGCTATGGCTACACCTTC. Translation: CASSEWVRGRLDGYGYTF.

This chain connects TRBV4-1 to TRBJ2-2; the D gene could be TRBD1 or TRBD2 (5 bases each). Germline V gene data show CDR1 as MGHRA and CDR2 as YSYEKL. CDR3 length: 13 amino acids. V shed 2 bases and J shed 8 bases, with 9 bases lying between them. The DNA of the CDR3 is TGCGCCAGCAGCCAATGGGACGGTGGGGAGCTGTTTTTT. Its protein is CASSQWDGGELFF.

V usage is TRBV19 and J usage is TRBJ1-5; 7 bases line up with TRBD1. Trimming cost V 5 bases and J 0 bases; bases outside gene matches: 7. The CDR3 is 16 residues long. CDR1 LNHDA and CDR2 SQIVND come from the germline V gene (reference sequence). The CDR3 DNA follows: TGTGCCAGTAGTGTCGCCGGGACAGATAGCAATCAGCCCCAGCATTTT. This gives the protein CASSVAGTDSNQPQHF.

The CDR3 DNA reads as TGTGCCAGCAGTTTGACGGGGACTGAGCAGTTCTTC. Translation: CASSLTGTEQFF. The gene calls are TRBV27 and TRBJ2-1; D may be TRBD1 or TRBD2 (5 bases each). This CDR3 comprises 12 residues. Trimming cost V 3 bases and J 9 bases, with 9 bases left between them. Germline CDR1 MNHEY, CDR2 SMNVEV (reference sequence).

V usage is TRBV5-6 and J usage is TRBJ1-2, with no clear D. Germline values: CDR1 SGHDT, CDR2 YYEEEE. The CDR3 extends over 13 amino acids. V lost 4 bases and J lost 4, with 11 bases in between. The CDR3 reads CASSPGTPYGYTF. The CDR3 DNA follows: TGTGCCAGCAGCCCGGGAACCCCCTATGGCTACACCTTC.

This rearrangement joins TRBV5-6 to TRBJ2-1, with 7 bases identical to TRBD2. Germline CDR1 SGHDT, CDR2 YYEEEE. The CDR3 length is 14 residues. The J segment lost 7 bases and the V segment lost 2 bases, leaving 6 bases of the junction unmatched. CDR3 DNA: TGTGCCAGCAGCTTTAGGACTAGTCCTAATGAGCAGTTCTTC. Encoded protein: CASSFRTSPNEQFF.

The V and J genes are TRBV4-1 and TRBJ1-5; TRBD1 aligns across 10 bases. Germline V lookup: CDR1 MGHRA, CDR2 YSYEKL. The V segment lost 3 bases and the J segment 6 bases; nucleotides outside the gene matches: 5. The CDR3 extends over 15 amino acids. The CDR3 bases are TGCGCCAGCAGCCAGGGGGGGGACAGGGGTCAGCCCCAGCATTTT. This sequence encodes CASSQGGDRGQPQHF.

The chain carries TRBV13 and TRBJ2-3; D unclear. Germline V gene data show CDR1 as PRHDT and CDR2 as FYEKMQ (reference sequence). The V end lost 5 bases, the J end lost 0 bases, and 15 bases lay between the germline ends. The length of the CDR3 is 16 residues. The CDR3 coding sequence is TGTGCCAGCAGCCCCCCCCCTTCTACTAGCACAGATACGCAGTATTTT. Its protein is CASSPPPSTSTDTQYF.